What follows describes a single T cell receptor beta chain. The antigen remains undetermined. TCR beta CDR3 amplification used RNA transcripts. HTBI primers served in a first-round RT-PCR, which a second-round multiplex PCR followed. One entry per CDR3 protein results from TCRdb running MiXCR on the multiplex PCR reads. The table has approximately 700,000 distinct CDR3 sequences, about 41% seen once. CDR1 and CDR2 from the germline V gene are ENHRY and SYGVKD. V lost 10 bases, J lost 1 base, and 14 bases lay in between. The CDR3 contains 14 residues. This sample was taken from a study of Graves' ophthalmopathy and Graves' hyperthyroidism. Overall study findings and caveats: Distinction of ophthalmopathy from stable hyperthyroidism by a 13-signature model reached roughly 87% sensitivity and approximately 80% specificity. Most expanded clonotypes from thyroid (those above 0.001 frequency) were also found in blood.

No donor had other autoimmune disease, uncontrolled infection, pregnancy or lactation. The chain joins TRBV10-3 to TRBJ1-5; tentative D call: TRBD1 (6 bases). This receptor was taken from an adult man with Graves' ophthalmopathy. Sequencing was performed on peripheral blood. The CDR3 loop reads CASTLGQSNQPQHF. For the CDR3, the DNA is TGTGCCAGCACCCTAGGACAGAGCAATCAGCCCCAGCATTTT.